These T cell receptor beta chains were read from a single sample in a study of blood T cell repertoires in COVID-19. Libraries were prepared by immunoSEQ multiplex PCR; TCRdb keeps only in-frame clonotypes and omits some of them. The repertoire holds about 220,000 clones, with just under 85% as singletons. Sequencing input: PBMCs or T cells enriched from blood (not recorded which). These receptors came from a woman aged 40-49 years with acute COVID-19. CDR3s leave out the opening cysteine and the closing phenylalanine or tryptophan.

V: TRBV5-5; CDR3: ASSPLGQGQPF
V: TRBV12-3/TRBV12-4; CDR3: ASSLRLAEQY
V: TRBV28; CDR3: ASSLHREGAEAF
V: TRBV10-2; CDR3: ASSPGYSSYEQY
V: TRBV18; CDR3: ASSPPERGGQPQH
V: TRBV7-9; CDR3: ASSPTSGRNEQF
V: TRBV10-3; CDR3: AIRPTGDNSPLH
V: TRBV28; CDR3: ASRFSGTYNEQF
V: TRBV11-1; CDR3: ASSLTGGGTDTQY
V: TRBV1; CDR3: TSSQVNGRGPYATNEKLF
V: TRBV28; CDR3: ASSFNVGSSYNEQF
V: TRBV28; CDR3: ASSSTSFYNEQF
V: TRBV5-8; CDR3: ASSLEGLQANTEAF
V: TRBV9; CDR3: ASTPTGGERETQY
V: TRBV7-8; CDR3: ASSFGAGTGSDYGYT
V: TRBV6-4; CDR3: ASSEGQGGNNEQF
V: TRBV28; CDR3: ASSFLAGTGRREQY
V: TRBV30; CDR3: AWSVTSRRGYGYT
V: TRBV6-2/TRBV6-3; CDR3: ASSLSGTEAF
V: TRBV7-9; CDR3: ASRASGRVAANTGELF
V: TRBV7-2; CDR3: ASSLGTGLDQF
V: TRBV1; CDR3: TSSQDSRVNNEQF
V: TRBV18; CDR3: ASSPRTGTSGRNNEQF
V: TRBV4-2; CDR3: ASSQDNAGPFYGYT
V: TRBV30; CDR3: AWSVHFGQGDDYGYT
V: TRBV13; CDR3: ASSPAYEQY
V: TRBV9; CDR3: ASSPSPGSTDTQY
V: TRBV6-5; CDR3: ASSRDRANTEAF
V: TRBV29-1; CDR3: SVWDRYQETQY
V: TRBV28; CDR3: ASSLFGGYGYT
V: TRBV28; CDR3: ASSLTGRTEAF
V: TRBV2; CDR3: ASRRERTGARNTGELF